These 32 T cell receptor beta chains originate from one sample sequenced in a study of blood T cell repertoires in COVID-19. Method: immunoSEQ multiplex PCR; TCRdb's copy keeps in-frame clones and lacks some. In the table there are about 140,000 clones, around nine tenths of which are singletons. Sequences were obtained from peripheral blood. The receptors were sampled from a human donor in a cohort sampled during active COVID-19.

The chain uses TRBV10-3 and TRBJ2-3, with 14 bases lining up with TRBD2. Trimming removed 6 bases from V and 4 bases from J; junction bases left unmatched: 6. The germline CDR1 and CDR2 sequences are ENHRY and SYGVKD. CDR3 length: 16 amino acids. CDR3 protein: CAIRSTSGGAADTQYF. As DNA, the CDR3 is TGTGCCATCAGATCGACTAGCGGGGGGGCGGCAGATACGCAGTATTTT.

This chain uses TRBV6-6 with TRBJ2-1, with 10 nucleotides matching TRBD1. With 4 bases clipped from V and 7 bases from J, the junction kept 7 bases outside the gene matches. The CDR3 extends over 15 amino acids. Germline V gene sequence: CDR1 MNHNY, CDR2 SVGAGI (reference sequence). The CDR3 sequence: CASSSRQGAHNEQFF. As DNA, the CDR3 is TGTGCCAGCAGTTCGCGACAGGGGGCTCATAATGAGCAGTTCTTC.

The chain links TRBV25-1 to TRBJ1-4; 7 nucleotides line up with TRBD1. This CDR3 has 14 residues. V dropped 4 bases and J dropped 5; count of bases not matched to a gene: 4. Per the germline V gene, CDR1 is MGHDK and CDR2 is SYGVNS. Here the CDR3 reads CASSARGANEKLFF. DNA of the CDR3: TGTGCCAGCAGTGCCAGGGGGGCGAATGAAAAACTGTTTTTT. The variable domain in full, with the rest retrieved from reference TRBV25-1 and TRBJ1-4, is EADIYQTPRYLVIGTGKKITLECSQTMGHDKMYWYQQDPGMELHLIHYSYGVNSTEKGDLSSESTVSRIRTEHFPLTLESARPSHTSQYLCASSARGANEKLFFGSGTQLSVL.

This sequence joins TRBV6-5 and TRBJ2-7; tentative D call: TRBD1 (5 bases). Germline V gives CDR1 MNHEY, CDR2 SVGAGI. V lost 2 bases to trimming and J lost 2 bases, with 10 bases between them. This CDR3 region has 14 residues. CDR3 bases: TGTGCCAGCAGTTACAAGGGGCCGACCTACGAGCAGTACTTC. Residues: CASSYKGPTYEQYF.

As DNA, the CDR3 is TGTGCCAGCAGCCCGGGTTTGGGAGTGCAGTATTTT. Translating it yields CASSPGLGVQYF. V gene TRBV7-2 combines with J gene TRBJ2-3; possibly TRBD2 for D (5 bases). The V and J ends lost 5 bases and 11 bases respectively, with 14 bases between them. The length of the CDR3 is 12 residues. CDR1 SGHTA and CDR2 FQGNSA come from the germline V gene.

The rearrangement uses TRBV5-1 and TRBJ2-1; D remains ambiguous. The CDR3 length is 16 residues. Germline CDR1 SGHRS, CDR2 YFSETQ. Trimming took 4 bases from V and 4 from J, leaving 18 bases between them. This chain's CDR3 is CASSPQPPTDYNEQFF. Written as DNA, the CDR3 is TGCGCCAGCAGCCCGCAACCCCCGACTGATTACAATGAGCAGTTCTTC.

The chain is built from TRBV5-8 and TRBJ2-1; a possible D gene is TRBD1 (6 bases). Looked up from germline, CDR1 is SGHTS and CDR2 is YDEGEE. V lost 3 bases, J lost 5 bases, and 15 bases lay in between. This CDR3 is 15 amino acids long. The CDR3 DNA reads TGTGCCAGCAGCTCGGGGACATCCAGTGACAATGAGCAGTTCTTC. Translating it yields CASSSGTSSDNEQFF.

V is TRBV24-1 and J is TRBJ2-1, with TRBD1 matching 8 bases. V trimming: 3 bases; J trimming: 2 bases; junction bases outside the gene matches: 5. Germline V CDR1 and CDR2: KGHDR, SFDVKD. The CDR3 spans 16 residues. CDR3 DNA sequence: TGTGCCACCAGTGATGCAGGGGGCGCGCCCTACAATGAGCAGTTCTTC. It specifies CATSDAGGAPYNEQFF.

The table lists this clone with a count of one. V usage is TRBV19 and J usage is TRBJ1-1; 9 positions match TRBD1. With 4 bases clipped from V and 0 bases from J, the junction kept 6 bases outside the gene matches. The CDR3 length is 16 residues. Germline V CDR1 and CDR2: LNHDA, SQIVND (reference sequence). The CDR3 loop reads CASSRQGGVMNTEAFF. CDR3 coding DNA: TGTGCCAGTAGTAGACAGGGGGGTGTCATGAACACTGAAGCTTTCTTT.

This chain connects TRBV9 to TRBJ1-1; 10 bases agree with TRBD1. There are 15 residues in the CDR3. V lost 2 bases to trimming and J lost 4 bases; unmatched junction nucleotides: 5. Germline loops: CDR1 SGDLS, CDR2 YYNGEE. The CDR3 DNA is TGTGCCAGCAGCGTCGGGACAGGGGTCGGCACTGAAGCTTTCTTT. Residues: CASSVGTGVGTEAFF.

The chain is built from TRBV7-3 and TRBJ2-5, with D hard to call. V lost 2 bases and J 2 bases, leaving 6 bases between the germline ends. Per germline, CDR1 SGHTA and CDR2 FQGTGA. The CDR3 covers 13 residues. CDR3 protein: CASSLHRQETQYF. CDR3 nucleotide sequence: TGTGCCAGCAGCTTACACAGACAAGAGACCCAGTACTTC.

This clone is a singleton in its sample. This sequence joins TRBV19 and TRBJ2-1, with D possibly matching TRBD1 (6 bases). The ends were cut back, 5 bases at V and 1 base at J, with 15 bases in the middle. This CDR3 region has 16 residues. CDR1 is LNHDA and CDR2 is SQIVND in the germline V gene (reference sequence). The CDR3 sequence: CASSLTGVGSYNEQFF. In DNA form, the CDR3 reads TGTGCCAGTAGTTTGACAGGCGTGGGTTCCTACAATGAGCAGTTCTTC.

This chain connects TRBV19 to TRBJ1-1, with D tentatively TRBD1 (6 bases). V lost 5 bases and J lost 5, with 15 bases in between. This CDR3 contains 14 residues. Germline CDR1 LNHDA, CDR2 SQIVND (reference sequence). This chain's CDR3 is CASSGTGIWTEAFF. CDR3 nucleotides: TGTGCCAGTAGTGGAACAGGGATATGGACTGAAGCTTTCTTT.

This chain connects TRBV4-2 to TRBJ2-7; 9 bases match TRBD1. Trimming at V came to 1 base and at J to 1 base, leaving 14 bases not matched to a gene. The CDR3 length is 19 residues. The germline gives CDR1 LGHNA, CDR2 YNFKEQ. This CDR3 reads CASSQGGSVGQGESYEQYF. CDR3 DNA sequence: TGTGCCAGCAGCCAAGGGGGGTCGGTGGGACAGGGTGAATCCTACGAGCAGTACTTC.

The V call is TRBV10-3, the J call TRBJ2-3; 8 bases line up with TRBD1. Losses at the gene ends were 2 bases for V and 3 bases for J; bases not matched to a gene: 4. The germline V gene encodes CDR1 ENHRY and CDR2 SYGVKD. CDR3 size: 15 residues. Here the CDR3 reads CAISEQGARTDTQYF. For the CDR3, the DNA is TGTGCCATCAGTGAGCAGGGGGCGAGGACAGATACGCAGTATTTT.

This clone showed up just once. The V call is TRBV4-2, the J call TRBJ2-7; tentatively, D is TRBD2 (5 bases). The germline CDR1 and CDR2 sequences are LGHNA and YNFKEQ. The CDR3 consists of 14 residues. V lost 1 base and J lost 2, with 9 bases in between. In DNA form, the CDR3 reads TGTGCCAGCAGCCAAGGCCGGGGAACCTACGAGCAGTACTTC. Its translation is CASSQGRGTYEQYF.

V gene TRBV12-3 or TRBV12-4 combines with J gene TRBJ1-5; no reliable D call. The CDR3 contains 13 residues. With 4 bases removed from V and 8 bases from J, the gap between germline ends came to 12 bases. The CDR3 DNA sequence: TGTGCCAGCAGTTCGGGTGCCGGGGAGCCCCAGCATTTT. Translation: CASSSGAGEPQHF.

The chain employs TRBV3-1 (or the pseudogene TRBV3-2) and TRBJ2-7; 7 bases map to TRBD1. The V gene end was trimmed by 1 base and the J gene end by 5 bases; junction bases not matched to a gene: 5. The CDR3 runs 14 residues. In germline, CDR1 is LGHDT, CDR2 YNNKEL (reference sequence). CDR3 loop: CASSQGYRGHEQYF. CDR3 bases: TGTGCCAGCAGCCAAGGGTACAGGGGCCACGAGCAGTACTTC.

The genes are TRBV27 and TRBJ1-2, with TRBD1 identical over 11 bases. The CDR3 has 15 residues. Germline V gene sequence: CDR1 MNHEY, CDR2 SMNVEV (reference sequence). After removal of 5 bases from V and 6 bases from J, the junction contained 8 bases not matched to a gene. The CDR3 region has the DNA TGTGCCAGCAGTACCAACGGACAGGGGGCCGATGGCTACACCTTC. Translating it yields CASSTNGQGADGYTF.

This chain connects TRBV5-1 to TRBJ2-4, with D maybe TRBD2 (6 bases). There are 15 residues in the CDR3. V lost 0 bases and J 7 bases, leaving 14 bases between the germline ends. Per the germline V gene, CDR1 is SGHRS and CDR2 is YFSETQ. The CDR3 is CASSLDPGSGNIQYF. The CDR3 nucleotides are TGCGCCAGCAGCTTGGATCCGGGGAGCGGGAACATTCAGTACTTC.

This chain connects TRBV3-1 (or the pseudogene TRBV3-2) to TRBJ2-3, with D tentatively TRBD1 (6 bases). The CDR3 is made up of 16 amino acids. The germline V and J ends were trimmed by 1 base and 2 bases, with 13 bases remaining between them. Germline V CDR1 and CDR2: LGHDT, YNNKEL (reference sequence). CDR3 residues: CASSQGRGSTTDTQYF. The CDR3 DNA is TGTGCCAGCAGCCAAGGAAGGGGGTCAACCACAGATACGCAGTATTTT.

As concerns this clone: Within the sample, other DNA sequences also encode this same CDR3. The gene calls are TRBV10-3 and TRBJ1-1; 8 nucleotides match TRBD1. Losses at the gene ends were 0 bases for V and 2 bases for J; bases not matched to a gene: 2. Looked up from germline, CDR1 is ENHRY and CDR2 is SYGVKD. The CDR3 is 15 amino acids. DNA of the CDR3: TGTGCCATCAGTGAGTCGGGACAGGTTAACACTGAAGCTTTCTTT. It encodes CAISESGQVNTEAFF.

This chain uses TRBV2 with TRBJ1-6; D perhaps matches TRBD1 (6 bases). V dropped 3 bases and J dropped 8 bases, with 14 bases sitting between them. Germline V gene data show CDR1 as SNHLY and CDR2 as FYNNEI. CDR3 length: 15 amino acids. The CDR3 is CASSDTQGSHSPLHF. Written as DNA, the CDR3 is TGTGCCAGCAGTGACACCCAGGGGTCTCATTCACCCCTCCACTTT.

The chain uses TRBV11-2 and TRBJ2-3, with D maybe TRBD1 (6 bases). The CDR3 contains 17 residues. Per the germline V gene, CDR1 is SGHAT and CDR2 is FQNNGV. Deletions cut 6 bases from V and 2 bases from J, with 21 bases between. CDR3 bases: TGTGCCAGCAGTAAGTCCCAGGGGTCCAAACTCACAGATACGCAGTATTTT. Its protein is CASSKSQGSKLTDTQYF.

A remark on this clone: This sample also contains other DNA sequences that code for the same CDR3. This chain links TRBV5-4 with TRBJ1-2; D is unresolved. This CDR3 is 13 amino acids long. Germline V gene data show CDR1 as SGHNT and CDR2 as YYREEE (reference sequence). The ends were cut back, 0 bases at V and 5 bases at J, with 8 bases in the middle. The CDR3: CASSLGGSYGYTF. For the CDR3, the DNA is TGTGCCAGCAGCTTGGGAGGGAGTTATGGCTACACCTTC.

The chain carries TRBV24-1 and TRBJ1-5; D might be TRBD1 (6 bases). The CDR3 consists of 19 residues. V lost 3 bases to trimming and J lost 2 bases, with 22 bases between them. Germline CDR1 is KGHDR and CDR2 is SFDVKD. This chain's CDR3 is CATSDRGKPPIMGNQPQHF. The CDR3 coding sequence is TGTGCCACCAGTGATAGGGGGAAACCCCCCATAATGGGCAATCAGCCCCAGCATTTT.

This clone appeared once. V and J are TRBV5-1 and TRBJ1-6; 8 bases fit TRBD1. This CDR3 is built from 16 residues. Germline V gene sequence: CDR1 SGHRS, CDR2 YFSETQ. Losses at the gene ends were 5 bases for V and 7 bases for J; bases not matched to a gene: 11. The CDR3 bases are TGCGCCAGCAGTTACCAGGGGGCAAGGGGGAATTCACCCCTCCACTTT. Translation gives CASSYQGARGNSPLHF.

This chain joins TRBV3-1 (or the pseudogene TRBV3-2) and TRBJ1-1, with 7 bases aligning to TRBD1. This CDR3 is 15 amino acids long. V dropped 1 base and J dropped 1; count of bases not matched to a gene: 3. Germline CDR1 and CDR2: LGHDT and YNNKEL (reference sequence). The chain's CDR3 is CASSQGRQGNTEAFF. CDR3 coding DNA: TGTGCCAGCAGCCAAGGGCGACAGGGGAACACTGAAGCTTTCTTT.

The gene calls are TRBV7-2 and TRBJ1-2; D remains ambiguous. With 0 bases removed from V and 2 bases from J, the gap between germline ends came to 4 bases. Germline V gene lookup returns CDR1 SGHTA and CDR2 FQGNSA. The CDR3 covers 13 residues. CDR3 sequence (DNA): TGTGCCAGCAGCTTAGCTCGGAACTATGGCTACACCTTC. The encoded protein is CASSLARNYGYTF. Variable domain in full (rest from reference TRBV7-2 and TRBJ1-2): GAGVSQSPSNKVTEKGKDVELRCDPISGHTALYWYRQSLGQGLEFLIYFQGNSAPDKSGLPSDRFSAERTGGSVSTLTIQRTQQEDSAVYLCASSLARNYGYTFGSGTRLTVV.

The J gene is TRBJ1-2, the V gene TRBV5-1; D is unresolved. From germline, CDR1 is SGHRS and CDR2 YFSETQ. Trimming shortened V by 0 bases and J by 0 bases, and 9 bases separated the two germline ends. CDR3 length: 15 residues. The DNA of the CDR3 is TGCGCCAGCAGCTTGGAACATTCCGCTAACTATGGCTACACCTTC. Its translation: CASSLEHSANYGYTF.

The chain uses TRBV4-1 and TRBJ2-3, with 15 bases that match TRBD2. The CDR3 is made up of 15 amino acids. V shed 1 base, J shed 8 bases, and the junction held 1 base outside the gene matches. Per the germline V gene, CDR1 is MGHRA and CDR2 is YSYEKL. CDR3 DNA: TGCGCCAGCAGCCAAGTGGGACTAGCGGGGGGTACGCAGTATTTT. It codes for CASSQVGLAGGTQYF.

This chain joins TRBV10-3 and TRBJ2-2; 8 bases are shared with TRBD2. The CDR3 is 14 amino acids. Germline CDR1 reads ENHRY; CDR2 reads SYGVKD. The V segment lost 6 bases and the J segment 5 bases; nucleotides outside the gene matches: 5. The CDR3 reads CAISLLAETGELFF. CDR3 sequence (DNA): TGTGCCATCAGCTTACTAGCGGAGACCGGGGAGCTGTTTTTT.